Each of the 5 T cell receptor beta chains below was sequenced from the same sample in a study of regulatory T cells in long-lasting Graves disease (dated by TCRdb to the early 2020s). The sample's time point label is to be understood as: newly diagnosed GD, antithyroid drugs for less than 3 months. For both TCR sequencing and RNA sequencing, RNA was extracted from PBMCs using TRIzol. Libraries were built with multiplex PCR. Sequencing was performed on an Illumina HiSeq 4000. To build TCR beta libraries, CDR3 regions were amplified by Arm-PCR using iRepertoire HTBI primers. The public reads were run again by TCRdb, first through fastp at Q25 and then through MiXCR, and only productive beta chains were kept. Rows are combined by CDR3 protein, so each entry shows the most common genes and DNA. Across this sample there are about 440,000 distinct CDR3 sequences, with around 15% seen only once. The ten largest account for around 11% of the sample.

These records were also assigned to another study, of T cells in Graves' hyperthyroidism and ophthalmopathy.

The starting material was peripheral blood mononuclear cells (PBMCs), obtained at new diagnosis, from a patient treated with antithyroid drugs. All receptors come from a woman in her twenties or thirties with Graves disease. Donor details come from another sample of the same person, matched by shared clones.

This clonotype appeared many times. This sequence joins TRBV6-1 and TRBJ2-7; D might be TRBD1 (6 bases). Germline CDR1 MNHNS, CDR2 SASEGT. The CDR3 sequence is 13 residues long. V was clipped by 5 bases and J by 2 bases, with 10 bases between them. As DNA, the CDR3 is TGTGCCAGCAGTCACCAGGGGCCCTACGAGCAGTACTTC. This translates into CASSHQGPYEQYF.

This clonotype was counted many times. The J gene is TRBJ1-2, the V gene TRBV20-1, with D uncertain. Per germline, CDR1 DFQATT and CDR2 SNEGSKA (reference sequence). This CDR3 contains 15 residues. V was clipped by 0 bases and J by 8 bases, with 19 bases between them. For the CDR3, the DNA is TGCAGTGCTAGAGATGATGGCGTCTTGTCGTCCGGCTACACCTTC. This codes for CSARDDGVLSSGYTF.

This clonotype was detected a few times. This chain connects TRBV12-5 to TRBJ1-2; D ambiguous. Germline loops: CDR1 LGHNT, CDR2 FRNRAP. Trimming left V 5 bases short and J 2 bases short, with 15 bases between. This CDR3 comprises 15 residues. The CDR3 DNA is TGTGCTAGTGGTGACCGGGCGGGGTGGAACTATGGCTACACCTTC. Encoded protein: CASGDRAGWNYGYTF.

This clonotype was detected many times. CDR3 in amino acids: CASSSGQEDADTQYF. The CDR3, as DNA: TGTGCCAGCAGCTCCGGACAGGAGGATGCAGATACGCAGTATTTT. This sequence joins TRBV7-9 and TRBJ2-3, with 7 bases aligning to TRBD1. CDR1 is SEHNR and CDR2 is FQNEAQ in the germline V gene (reference sequence). With V trimmed by 4 bases and J by 4 bases, 8 bases remained unmatched. This CDR3 has 15 amino acids.

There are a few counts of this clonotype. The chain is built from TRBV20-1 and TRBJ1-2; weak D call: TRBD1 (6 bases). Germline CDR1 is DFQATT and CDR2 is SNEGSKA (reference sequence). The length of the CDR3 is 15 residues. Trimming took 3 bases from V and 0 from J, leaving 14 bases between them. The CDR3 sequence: CSARGAGRTNYGYTF. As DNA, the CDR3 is TGCAGTGCTAGGGGGGCAGGGCGAACTAACTATGGCTACACCTTC.